These T cell receptor beta chains were read from a single sample in a study of HIV-infected patients and healthy controls. MiXCR, run by TCRdb on the 5' RACE reads, gives a single entry per CDR3 protein. The profile shows about 8,600 distinct CDR3 sequences, approximately 8.3% of them singletons. The source material was blood, sampled during antiretroviral therapy. Receptors were obtained from an adult with HIV infection. Both conserved end residues are part of each CDR3. D genes are given only for firm matches. Part of the rows lack a size; the others show once, few, many or a class for expanded clones.

J | V | length | size | D | CDR3 | DNA
TRBJ2-3 | TRBV7-2 | 14 | many | TRBD2 | CASSPGTSTYTQYF | TGTGCCAGCAGCCCCGGGACTAGCACTTATACGCAGTATTTT
TRBJ2-5 | TRBV25-1 | 13 | NA | NA | CASSWAGQETQYF | TGTGCCAGCAGCTGGGCAGGCCAAGAGACCCAGTACTTC
TRBJ2-3 | TRBV20-1 | 14 | NA | TRBD2 | CSARGGGRADTQYF | TGCAGTGCTAGAGGCGGGGGTCGCGCAGATACGCAGTATTTT
TRBJ2-5 | TRBV6-2/TRBV6-3 | 14 | medium-sized | NA | CASSYAGAAETQYF | TGTGCCAGCAGTTACGCAGGGGCTGCAGAGACCCAGTACTTC
TRBJ1-3 | TRBV10-3 | 15 | many | TRBD1 | CAIRGTARAGNTIYF | TGTGCCATCAGGGGGACAGCCAGGGCTGGAAACACCATATATTTT
TRBJ2-1 | TRBV5-1 | 13 | medium-sized | NA | CASSSTSYNEQFF | TGCGCCAGCAGCTCCACTAGTTACAATGAGCAGTTCTTC
TRBJ2-3 | TRBV10-3 | 14 | medium-sized | NA | CAISDPTGTYTQYF | TGTGCCATCAGTGATCCCACCGGGACTTATACGCAGTATTTT
TRBJ2-1 | TRBV6-2/TRBV6-3 | 15 | medium-sized | TRBD2 | CASSNRLAVQNEQFF | TGTGCCAGCAGCAATAGACTAGCGGTTCAGAATGAGCAGTTCTTC
TRBJ1-5 | TRBV20-1 | 20 | many | NA | CSARPGPGTDSFHSNQPQHF | TGCAGTGCTAGACCAGGTCCCGGGACTGATTCTTTCCATAGCAATCAGCCCCAGCATTTT
TRBJ1-1 | TRBV19 | 16 | many | NA | CASSIFGPGRNTEAFF | NA
TRBJ1-2 | TRBV3-1 | 14 | medium-sized | TRBD1 | CASSQDAGGFGYTF | TGTGCCAGCAGCCAAGATGCAGGGGGCTTTGGCTACACCTTC
TRBJ1-2 | TRBV12-3/TRBV12-4 | 14 | many | NA | CASSLATTNYGYTF | TGTGCCAGCAGTTTAGCCACAACTAACTATGGCTACACCTTC
TRBJ1-5 | TRBV27 | 14 | medium-sized | NA | CASSLQGEGQPQHF | TGTGCCAGCAGTTTACAGGGAGAGGGCCAGCCCCAGCATTTT
TRBJ1-6 | TRBV6-5 | 14 | many | NA | CASSYSGRNSPLHF | TGTGCCAGCAGTTACTCGGGCAGGAATTCACCCCTCCACTTT
TRBJ2-1 | TRBV7-9 | 13 | many | NA | CASSLGFYNEQFF | TGTGCCAGCAGCTTAGGTTTCTACAATGAGCAGTTCTTC
TRBJ2-1 | TRBV6-5 | 15 | NA | TRBD2 | CASSVGTSGDNEQFF | TGTGCCAGCAGTGTCGGGACTAGCGGAGACAATGAGCAGTTCTTC
TRBJ1-1 | TRBV11-2 | 14 | many | NA | CASSLSSMNTEAFF | TGTGCCAGCAGCTTAAGCAGCATGAACACTGAAGCTTTCTTT
TRBJ2-3 | TRBV20-1 | 17 | few | NA | CSARGALSGSSTDTQYF | TGCAGTGCTAGAGGGGCTTTAAGCGGAAGCAGCACAGATACGCAGTATTTT
TRBJ1-1 | TRBV3-1 | 11 | medium-sized | NA | CASSQGLQAFF | TGTGCCAGCAGCCAGGGACTCCAAGCTTTCTTT
TRBJ1-5 | TRBV2 | 15 | NA | TRBD1 | CASSSTGVGNQPQHF | TGTGCCAGCAGTTCGACAGGGGTTGGCAATCAGCCCCAGCATTTT
TRBJ1-1 | TRBV7-2 | 13 | many | NA | CASSPGALGEAFF | TGTGCCAGCAGCCCGGGGGCTCTCGGTGAAGCTTTCTTT
TRBJ2-2 | TRBV11-2 | 16 | medium-sized | NA | CASSLVASPSTGELFF | TGTGCCAGCAGCTTAGTGGCCAGCCCGTCCACCGGGGAGCTGTTTTTT
TRBJ2-2 | TRBV5-4 | 16 | NA | TRBD2 | CASSLAASGNTGELFF | TGTGCCAGCAGCTTGGCGGCTAGCGGTAACACCGGGGAGCTGTTTTTT
TRBJ2-5 | TRBV7-9 | 14 | many | NA | CASSLSVWLETQYF | TGTGCCAGCAGCTTAAGTGTTTGGTTAGAGACCCAGTACTTC